The 9 T cell receptor beta chains listed next were all sequenced from one sample in a study of PD-L1 blockade in urothelial cancer. Profiled with immunoSEQ multiplex PCR; TCRdb holds only in-frame clones, not every one. This table holds about 56,000 clones, 65% to 90% found once. Time point specified: pretreatment peripheral blood. The material sequenced was PBMCs, taken around atezolizumab (anti-PD-L1) treatment. The source is a man in his sixties or seventies with urothelial cancer.

The chain employs TRBV5-4 and TRBJ2-7; 10 nucleotides line up with TRBD2. In germline, CDR1 is SGHNT, CDR2 YYREEE (reference sequence). The CDR3 totals 15 residues. V lost 3 bases, J lost 1 base, and 4 bases stayed unmatched. In DNA, the CDR3 is TGTGCCAGCAGCTCCCCTAGCGGGAGTTCCTACGAGCAGTACTTC. Translated: CASSSPSGSSYEQYF.

The genes are TRBV7-6 and TRBJ2-3, with D perhaps TRBD2 (6 bases). The CDR3 loop spans 15 amino acids. CDR1 is SGHVS and CDR2 is FNYEAQ in the germline V gene. Trimming left V 2 bases short and J 2 bases short, with 11 bases between. Here the CDR3 reads CASSLFGRLTDTQYF. CDR3 DNA: TGTGCCAGCAGCTTATTTGGGAGGCTCACAGATACGCAGTATTTT.

The table lists this clone with a few counts. The chain employs TRBV2 and TRBJ2-3; D gene unclear. Germline CDR1 SNHLY, CDR2 FYNNEI. Trimming removed 1 base from V and 14 bases from J, with 13 bases in between. The CDR3 runs to 12 residues. This chain's CDR3 is CASSEEEVYAYF. CDR3 DNA sequence: TGTGCCAGCAGTGAAGAAGAGGTATACGCGTATTTT.

The chain combines TRBV6-5 with TRBJ1-1; a possible D gene is TRBD1 (5 bases). The CDR3 spans 13 residues. Germline V lookup: CDR1 MNHEY, CDR2 SVGAGI. Trimming shortened V by 7 bases and J by 0 bases, and 9 bases separated the two germline ends. CDR3 residues: CASKGIMNTEAFF. In DNA form, the CDR3 reads TGTGCCAGCAAGGGGATCATGAACACTGAAGCTTTCTTT.

V is TRBV5-6 and J is TRBJ2-7; 8 nucleotides match TRBD1. The CDR3 extends over 13 amino acids. V lost 4 bases, J lost 5 bases, and 5 bases stayed unmatched. Germline V CDR1 and CDR2: SGHDT, YYEEEE. The CDR3 coding sequence is TGTGCCAGCAGCCGGGACAGGAGGAACGAGCAGTACTTC. Its protein is CASSRDRRNEQYF.

This clone has only one observation. The genes are TRBV7-9 and TRBJ1-1, with a weak D call TRBD1 (5 bases). This CDR3 is 14 amino acids long. The germline V gene has CDR1 SEHNR and CDR2 FQNEAQ (reference sequence). V was trimmed by 5 bases and J by 5 bases, leaving 15 bases between them. The chain's CDR3 is CASSPGLSGTEAFF. CDR3 bases: TGTGCCAGCAGCCCGGGCCTTTCAGGGACTGAAGCTTTCTTT.

The V gene is TRBV19, the J gene TRBJ1-1, with D unclear. Trimming removed 7 bases from V and 0 bases from J, with 18 bases in between. From germline, CDR1 is LNHDA and CDR2 SQIVND (reference sequence). The CDR3 extends over 16 amino acids. CDR3: CASTPQRGSLNTEAFF. For the CDR3, the DNA is TGTGCCAGTACTCCTCAACGAGGCTCTTTGAACACTGAAGCTTTCTTT.

V gene TRBV7-9 combines with J gene TRBJ2-3; D uncertain. The CDR3 is 16 amino acids. From germline, CDR1 is SEHNR and CDR2 FQNEAQ (reference sequence). The V end was cut by 1 base, the J end by 14 bases, with 25 bases between. The chain's CDR3 is CASSLGQPGGNRYAYF. CDR3 coding DNA: TGTGCCAGCAGCTTAGGGCAGCCCGGTGGTAACAGATACGCGTATTTT.

The V call is TRBV5-1, the J call TRBJ2-1, with D hard to call. The CDR3 runs to 13 residues. V lost 2 bases, J lost 7 bases, and 10 bases lay in between. In germline, CDR1 is SGHRS, CDR2 YFSETQ. The CDR3: CASSLPHLNEQFF. CDR3 sequence (DNA): TGCGCCAGCAGCTTACCCCACTTGAATGAGCAGTTCTTC.